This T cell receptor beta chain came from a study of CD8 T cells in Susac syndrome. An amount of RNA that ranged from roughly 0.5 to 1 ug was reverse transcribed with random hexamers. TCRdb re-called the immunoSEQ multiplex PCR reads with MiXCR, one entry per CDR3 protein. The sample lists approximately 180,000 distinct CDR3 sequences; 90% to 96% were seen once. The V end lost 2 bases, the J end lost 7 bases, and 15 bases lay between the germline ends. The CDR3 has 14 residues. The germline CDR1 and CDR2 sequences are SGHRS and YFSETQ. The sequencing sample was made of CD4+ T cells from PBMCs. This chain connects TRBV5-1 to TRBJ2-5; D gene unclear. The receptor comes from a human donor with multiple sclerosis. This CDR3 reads CASSFRTPKGTQYF. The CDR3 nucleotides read TGCGCCAGCAGCTTTAGGACCCCCAAGGGGACCCAGTACTTC.